This T cell receptor (beta chain) derives from a study of graft-versus-host responses after intestinal transplantation. Study summary: Anti-thymocyte globulin induction preceded 2 to 4 years of tacrolimus and steroid maintenance in all recipients. Whole-study findings and limits: Early after transplant, HvG declines were associated with peak levels of circulating GvH clones. Marrow from the recipient contained GvH clones, some of which had appeared first in ileum or blood.

CDR3 length: 15 amino acids. V was pared by 0 bases and J by 4 bases, with 5 bases of the junction left unmatched. The germline CDR1 and CDR2 sequences are MRHNA and SNTAGT. Profiled with immunoSEQ multiplex PCR; TCRdb holds only in-frame clones, not every one. The table has nearly 25,000 clones, roughly 43% seen once. Irradiated stimulators labeled with violet dye, around 200,000 in number, were plated with around 200,000 CFSE-labeled responders. The receptor was isolated from a human patient who received an intestinal transplant. This sample comprised alloreactive CD4+ T cells from a mixed lymphocyte reaction culture, obtained before intestinal transplant. As to subset: CFSE-low proliferating T cells sorted from roughly six-day pre-transplant mixed lymphocyte reaction (GvH or HvG direction). The chain joins TRBV6-4 to TRBJ1-1, with 7 nucleotides matching TRBD1. The CDR3, as DNA: TGTGCCAGCAGTGACTCGAACAGGGGAGGCACTGAAGCTTTCTTT. Translating gives CASSDSNRGGTEAFF.